This TCR beta chain was captured in a study of beta chain features in type 1 diabetes. Study outcomes and limitations: PCR, the amplification step, might favor shorter templates, equally in patients and controls. Naive, central memory and Treg TCRB repertoires appeared more alike in patients than in healthy donors. Sequencing used cDNA, and cells with high TCR expression could therefore be over-represented. All four CD4+ subsets from Type 1 diabetes patients carried moderately but significantly shorter TCRB CDR3s.

A remark on this clone: The antigen remains undetermined.

Trimming shortened V by 2 bases and J by 10 bases, and 8 bases separated the two germline ends. CDR3 length equals 12 residues. Germline assignment: CDR1 MDHEN and CDR2 SYDVKM. As every portion of the isolated RNA was reverse transcribed, the sequencing read expressed TCRB transcripts. Sequencing used immunoSEQ multiplex PCR; TCRdb keeps in-frame clones, though not all of them. The table has 20,000 to 30,000 clones, under 75% seen once. The sequence derives from a man between 18 and 35 years old with type 1 diabetes. The J gene is TRBJ1-4, the V gene TRBV28, with a weak D call TRBD1 (5 bases). The material sequenced was Tregs from blood. The CDR3 reads CASSLPGGKLFF. CDR3 in DNA: TGTGCCAGCAGTTTACCGGGGGGAAAACTGTTTTTT.